The clone carrying this T cell receptor beta chain was detected only a few times. Its antigen is currently unknown. The CDR3 spans 17 residues. The V end lost 0 bases, the J end lost 7 bases, and 20 bases lay between the germline ends. Germline loops: CDR1 SGHNT, CDR2 YYREEE (reference sequence). The data stem from a study of cytomegalovirus exposure and HLA in healthy donors. 60 Vbeta and 13 Jbeta primers were used in PCR. Original methodology: Later work found around 85 million unique TCR beta chains, with some 11 million shared. Sequenced by immunoSEQ multiplex PCR; TCRdb stores in-frame clones only, minus some. V, J and clone size reflect that table, while D and trimming were determined from the DNA. Of some 180,000 clones listed, about 70% are singletons. The study, taken as a whole, reports: Among immune exposure information, only CMV serostatus was available. Upon later analysis, HLA-associated TCR beta chains proved more clonally expanded than other, equally common chains. Later on, a genetic analysis was performed. It linked a missense variant in DCLRE1C with V- and J-gene trimming of TCR beta.

Sequenced input: PBMCs. The clonotype originates from a woman in her twenties or thirties in good health and CMV-seronegative. The rearrangement joins TRBV5-4 to TRBJ2-1; D might be TRBD2 (5 bases). The CDR3 DNA is TGTGCCAGCAGCTTGGGAAGGGTGAGCTTAGCGTCTAATGAGCAGTTCTTC. This encodes CASSLGRVSLASNEQFF.